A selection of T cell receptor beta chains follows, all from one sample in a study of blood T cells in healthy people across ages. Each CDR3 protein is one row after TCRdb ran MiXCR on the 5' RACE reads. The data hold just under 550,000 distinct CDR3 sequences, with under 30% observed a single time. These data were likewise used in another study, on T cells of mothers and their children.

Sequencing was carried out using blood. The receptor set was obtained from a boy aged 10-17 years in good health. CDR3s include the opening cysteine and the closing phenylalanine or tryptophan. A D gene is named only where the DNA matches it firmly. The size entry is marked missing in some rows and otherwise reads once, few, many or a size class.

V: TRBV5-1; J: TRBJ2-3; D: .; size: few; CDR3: CASSLDVGLFGDTQYF; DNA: TGCGCCAGCAGCTTGGATGTGGGGCTCTTTGGTGATACGCAGTATTTT
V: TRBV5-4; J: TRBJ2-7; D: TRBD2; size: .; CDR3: CASSLSPGGIYEQYF; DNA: TGTGCCAGCAGCTTGTCTCCGGGGGGAATATACGAGCAGTACTTC
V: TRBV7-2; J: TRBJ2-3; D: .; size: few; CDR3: CASRVITDTQYF; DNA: TGTGCCAGCAGGGTTATCACAGATACGCAGTATTTT
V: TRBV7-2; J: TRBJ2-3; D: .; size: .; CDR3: CASSGQGDTQYF; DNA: TGTGCCAGCAGCGGGCAGGGTGATACGCAGTATTTT
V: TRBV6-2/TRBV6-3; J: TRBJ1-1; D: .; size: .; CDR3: CASSYSNRNTEAFF; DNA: TGTGCCAGCAGTTACTCGAATAGGAACACTGAAGCTTTCTTT
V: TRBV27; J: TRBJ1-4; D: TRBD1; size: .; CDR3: CASSPINRGRDEKLFF; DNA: TGTGCCAGCAGTCCGATCAACAGGGGGCGGGATGAAAAACTGTTTTTT
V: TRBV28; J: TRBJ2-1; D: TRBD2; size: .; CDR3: CASSFLGPSGSWNEQFF; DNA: TGTGCCAGCAGTTTTTTGGGGCCTAGCGGGAGTTGGAATGAGCAGTTCTTC
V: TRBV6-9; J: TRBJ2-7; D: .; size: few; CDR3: CATTRVLVPYEQYF; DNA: TGTGCCACTACTAGGGTGTTGGTCCCCTACGAGCAGTACTTC
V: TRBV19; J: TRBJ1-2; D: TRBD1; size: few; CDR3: CASSSQGASTSDGYTF; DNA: TGTGCCAGTAGTTCTCAGGGGGCTTCCACCTCGGATGGCTACACCTTC
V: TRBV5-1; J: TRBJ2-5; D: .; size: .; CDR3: CASSVGQYQETQYF; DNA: TGCGCCAGCAGCGTAGGACAGTACCAAGAGACCCAGTACTTC
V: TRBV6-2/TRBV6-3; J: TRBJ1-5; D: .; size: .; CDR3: CASSYSLGRGSNQPQHF; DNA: TGTGCCAGCAGTTACTCACTCGGTCGAGGGAGCAATCAGCCCCAGCATTTT
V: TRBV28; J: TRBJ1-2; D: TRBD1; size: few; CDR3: CASSTTGLDGYTF; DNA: TGTGCCAGCAGTACGACAGGGCTGGATGGCTACACCTTC
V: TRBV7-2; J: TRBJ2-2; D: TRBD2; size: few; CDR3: CASSGSALAGGAGELFF; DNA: TGTGCCAGCAGCGGATCCGCTCTAGCGGGAGGGGCCGGGGAGCTGTTTTTT
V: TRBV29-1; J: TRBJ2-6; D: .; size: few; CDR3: CSIDGGANVLTF; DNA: TGCAGCATCGATGGGGGGGCCAACGTCCTGACTTTC
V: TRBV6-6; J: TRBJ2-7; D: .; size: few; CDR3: CASTRFEVRYEQYF; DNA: TGTGCCAGCACCCGGTTCGAAGTACGCTACGAGCAGTACTTC
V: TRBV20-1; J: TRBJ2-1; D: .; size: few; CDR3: CSARIPIADNNNEQFF; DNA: TGCAGTGCTAGAATCCCCATAGCGGATAACAACAATGAGCAGTTCTTC
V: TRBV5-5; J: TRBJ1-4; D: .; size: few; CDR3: CASSLGQGTEKLFF; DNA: TGTGCCAGCAGCTTGGGCCAGGGCACTGAAAAACTGTTTTTT
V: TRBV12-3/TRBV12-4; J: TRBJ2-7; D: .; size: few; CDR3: CASSRAGGGSHEQYF; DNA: TGTGCCAGCAGCCGTGCCGGGGGAGGTAGCCACGAGCAGTACTTC
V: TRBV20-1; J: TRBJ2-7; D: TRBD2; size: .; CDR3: CSAQHILAGLHEQYF; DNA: TGCAGTGCTCAGCATATACTAGCGGGACTGCACGAGCAGTACTTC
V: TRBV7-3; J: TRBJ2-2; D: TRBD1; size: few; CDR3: CASSLAPGQATGELFF; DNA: TGTGCCAGCAGCTTGGCCCCGGGACAGGCGACCGGGGAGCTGTTTTTT
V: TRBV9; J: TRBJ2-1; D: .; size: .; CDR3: CASSVVSSARNEQFF; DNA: TGTGCCAGCAGCGTAGTTAGCTCTGCACGTAATGAGCAGTTCTTC
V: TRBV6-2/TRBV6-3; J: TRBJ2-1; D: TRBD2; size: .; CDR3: CASSSLAGGLGEQFF; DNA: TGTGCCAGCAGTTCACTAGCGGGAGGTCTGGGTGAGCAGTTCTTC
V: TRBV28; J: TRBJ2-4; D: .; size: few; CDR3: CASSYQGAVAKNIQYF; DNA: TGTGCCAGCAGTTACCAGGGAGCCGTAGCCAAAAACATTCAGTACTTC
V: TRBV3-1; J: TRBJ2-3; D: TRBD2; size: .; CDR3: CASSQGGRAGADTQYF; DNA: TGTGCCAGCAGCCAAGGTGGGCGAGCGGGGGCAGATACGCAGTATTTT
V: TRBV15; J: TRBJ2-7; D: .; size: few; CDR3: CATRVSGSSYEQYF; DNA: TGTGCCACCAGAGTTTCGGGGAGCTCCTACGAGCAGTACTTC
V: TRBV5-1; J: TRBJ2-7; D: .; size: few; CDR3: CASSPTPGVDYEQYF; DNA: TGCGCCAGCAGCCCGACCCCAGGGGTCGATTACGAGCAGTACTTC
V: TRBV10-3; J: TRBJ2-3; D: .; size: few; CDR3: CAISEGDPRADTQYF; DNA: TGTGCCATCAGTGAGGGGGACCCGAGGGCAGATACGCAGTATTTT
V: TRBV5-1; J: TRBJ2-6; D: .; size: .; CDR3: CASGSHFAGWANVLTF; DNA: TGCGCCAGCGGCTCACATTTCGCCGGGTGGGCCAACGTCCTGACTTTC
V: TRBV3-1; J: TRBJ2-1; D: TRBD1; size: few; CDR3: CASSQEPGQGASEQFF; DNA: TGTGCCAGCAGCCAAGAGCCGGGACAGGGGGCTAGTGAGCAGTTCTTC
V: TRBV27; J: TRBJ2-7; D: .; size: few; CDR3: CASRPRVGGTYEQYF; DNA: TGTGCCAGCAGGCCCCGGGTCGGGGGCACCTACGAGCAGTACTTC
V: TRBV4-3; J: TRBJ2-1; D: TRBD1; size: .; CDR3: CASSQGQGRIYNEQFF; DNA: TGCGCCAGCAGCCAAGGACAGGGTCGGATCTACAATGAGCAGTTCTTC
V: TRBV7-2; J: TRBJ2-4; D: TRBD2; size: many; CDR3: CASSLGGGTKNIQYF; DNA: TGTGCCAGCAGCTTAGGGGGAGGGACCAAAAACATTCAGTACTTC
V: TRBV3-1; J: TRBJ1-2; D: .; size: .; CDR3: CASSQEEVYGYTF; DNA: TGTGCCAGCAGCCAAGAGGAAGTCTATGGCTACACCTTC
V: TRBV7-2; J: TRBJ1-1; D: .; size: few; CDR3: CASSLAAEAFF; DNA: TGTGCCAGCAGCTTAGCGGCTGAAGCTTTCTTT
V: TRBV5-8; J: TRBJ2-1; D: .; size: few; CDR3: CASSLVGDYSYNEQFF; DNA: TGTGCCAGCAGCTTGGTGGGCGACTACTCCTACAATGAGCAGTTCTTC
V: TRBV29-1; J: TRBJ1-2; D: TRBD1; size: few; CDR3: CSVTPGGGYGYTF; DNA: TGCAGCGTCACACCAGGGGGCGGCTATGGCTACACCTTC
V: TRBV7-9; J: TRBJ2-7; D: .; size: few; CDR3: CASSLLQNPAPEQYF; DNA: TGTGCCAGCAGCCTACTTCAAAACCCGGCCCCCGAGCAGTACTTC
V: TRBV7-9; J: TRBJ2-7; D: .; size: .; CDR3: CASSPNRDEQYF; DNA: TGTGCCAGCAGCCCTAACAGGGACGAGCAGTACTTC
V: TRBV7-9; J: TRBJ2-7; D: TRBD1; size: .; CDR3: CASSQRQGGEQYF; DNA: TGTGCCAGCAGCCAGAGACAGGGGGGCGAGCAGTACTTC
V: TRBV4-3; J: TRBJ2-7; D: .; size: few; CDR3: CASSQAGFLKEQYF; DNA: TGCGCCAGCAGCCAAGCGGGGTTTCTTAAGGAGCAGTACTTC
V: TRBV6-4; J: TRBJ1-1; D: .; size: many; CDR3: CASSDSEAFF; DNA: TGTGCCAGCAGTGACTCTGAAGCTTTCTTT
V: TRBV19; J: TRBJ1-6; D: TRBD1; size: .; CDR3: CASSPTGVNSPLHF; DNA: TGTGCCAGTAGTCCGACAGGGGTCAATTCACCCCTCCACTTT
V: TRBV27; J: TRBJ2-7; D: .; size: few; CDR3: CASAVYPASEQYF; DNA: TGTGCCAGCGCAGTTTACCCAGCAAGCGAGCAGTACTTC
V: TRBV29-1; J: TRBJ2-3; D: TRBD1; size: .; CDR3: CSGRQGRLTDTQYF; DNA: TGCAGCGGGAGACAGGGGAGGTTGACAGATACGCAGTATTTT
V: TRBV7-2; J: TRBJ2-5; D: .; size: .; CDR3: CASSFGPGAQYF; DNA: TGTGCCAGCAGCTTTGGTCCGGGGGCCCAGTACTTC
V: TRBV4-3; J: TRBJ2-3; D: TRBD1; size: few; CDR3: CASSQDAATGRQYF; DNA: TGCGCCAGCAGCCAAGATGCCGCGACAGGGAGGCAGTATTTT
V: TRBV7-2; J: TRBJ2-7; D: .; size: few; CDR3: CASSLFGTYEQYF; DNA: TGTGCCAGCAGCTTATTCGGAACCTACGAGCAGTACTTC
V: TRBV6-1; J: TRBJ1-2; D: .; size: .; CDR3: CAIGEGLFSRGYTF; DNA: TGTGCCATAGGCGAGGGGCTCTTTTCTCGGGGCTACACCTTC
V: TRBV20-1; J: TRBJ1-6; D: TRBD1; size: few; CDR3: CSARPRDRLNSPLHF; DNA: TGCAGTGCTAGACCCCGGGACAGACTTAATTCACCCCTCCACTTT
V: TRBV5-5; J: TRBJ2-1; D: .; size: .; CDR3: CASSLAPPRSSYNEQFF; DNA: TGTGCCAGCAGCTTGGCCCCTCCCAGGAGCTCCTACAATGAGCAGTTCTTC
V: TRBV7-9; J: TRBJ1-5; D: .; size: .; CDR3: CASSLTYGRALSPQHF; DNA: TGTGCCAGCAGCTTAACATACGGCAGGGCCCTATCGCCCCAGCATTTT
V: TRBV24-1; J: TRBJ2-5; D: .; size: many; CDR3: CATSDEETQYF; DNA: TGTGCCACCAGTGATGAAGAGACCCAGTACTTC
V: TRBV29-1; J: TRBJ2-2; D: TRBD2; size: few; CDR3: CSVVGLAGENTGELFF; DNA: TGCAGCGTTGTGGGACTAGCGGGAGAGAACACCGGGGAGCTGTTTTTT
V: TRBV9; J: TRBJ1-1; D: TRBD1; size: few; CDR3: CASSPRDRVNTEAFF; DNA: TGTGCCAGCAGCCCCAGGGACAGGGTGAACACTGAAGCTTTCTTT
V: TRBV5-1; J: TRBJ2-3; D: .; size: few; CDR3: CASRELADTQYF; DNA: TGCGCCAGCAGAGAATTGGCAGATACGCAGTATTTT
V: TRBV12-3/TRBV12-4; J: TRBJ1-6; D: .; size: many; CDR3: CASSLTGNSPLHF; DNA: TGTGCCAGCAGTCTCACAGGGAATTCACCCCTCCACTTT
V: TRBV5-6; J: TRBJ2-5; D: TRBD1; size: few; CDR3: CASSSPGTGARTQYF; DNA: TGTGCCAGCAGCTCCCCCGGGACAGGGGCGAGGACCCAGTACTTC
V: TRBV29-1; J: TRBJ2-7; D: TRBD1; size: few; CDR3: CSVVVGQGSSYEQYF; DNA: TGCAGCGTTGTTGTAGGACAGGGAAGCTCCTACGAGCAGTACTTC